Following are 19 T cell receptor beta chains from one sample sequenced in a study of T-cell memory formation after mild COVID-19. MiXCR, run by TCRdb on the 5' RACE reads, gives a single entry per CDR3 protein. Altogether 250,000 to 350,000 distinct CDR3 sequences are present, roughly 15% being singletons, with the ten largest covering around 23%. Material for sequencing was PBMCs or a T cell subset sorted from them (not recorded which). All receptors derive from a young man who had mild COVID-19 (a few samples of this study predate the infection). Cell type and time point are not known.

As for this clonotype: This may come from a read error, since a much larger clone is one base off. The chain couples TRBV5-1 to TRBJ2-2, with a possible D match to TRBD2 (5 bases). CDR3 length: 13 residues. The germline V gene encodes CDR1 SGHRS and CDR2 YFSETQ. The V end was cut by 6 bases, the J end by 4 bases, with 10 bases between. The CDR3 coding sequence is TGCGCCAGCATAATTGGGAGCACCGGGGAGCTGTTTTTT. It codes for CASIIGSTGELFF.

The sample holds a few counts of this clonotype. The rearrangement links TRBV20-1 to TRBJ2-5, with 9 nucleotides matching TRBD2. This CDR3 region has 14 residues. The trim removed 4 bases at V and 2 bases at J, leaving 5 bases unmatched. Germline values: CDR1 DFQATT, CDR2 SNEGSKA (reference sequence). The CDR3 spells CSAILAGNQETQYF. The CDR3 coding sequence is TGCAGTGCTATCCTAGCGGGGAATCAAGAGACCCAGTACTTC.

The V and J genes are TRBV5-1 and TRBJ2-2; no clear D gene. Deletions cut 1 base from V and 4 bases from J, with 5 bases between. CDR1 SGHRS and CDR2 YFSETQ come from the germline V gene. The CDR3 contains 13 residues. DNA of the CDR3: TGCGCCAGCAGCTTGTGGGTCACCGGGGAGCTGTTTTTT. As protein: CASSLWVTGELFF.

The chain uses TRBV3-1 and TRBJ1-1; tentative D call: TRBD1 (6 bases). The V gene's germline CDR1 is LGHDT and CDR2 YNNKEL (reference sequence). This CDR3 has 16 amino acids. Deletions cut 0 bases from V and 6 bases from J, with 17 bases between. CDR3 region: CASSQDVGGAWAEAFF. DNA of the CDR3: TGTGCCAGCAGCCAAGACGTCGGGGGCGCATGGGCTGAAGCTTTCTTT.

The genes are TRBV12-3 or TRBV12-4 and TRBJ1-2; D is unresolved. Deletions cut 3 bases from V and 1 base from J, with 9 bases between. This CDR3 region has 14 residues. The CDR3 loop reads CASSFSGINYGYTF. The CDR3 DNA sequence: TGTGCCAGCAGTTTTAGTGGGATTAACTATGGCTACACCTTC.

This clonotype was recorded many times. The rearrangement links TRBV5-1 to TRBJ1-1, with TRBD1 identical over 8 bases. The CDR3 is 17 amino acids. Unmatched junction bases numbered 10, after V lost 0 bases and J lost 3 bases. Germline assignment: CDR1 SGHRS and CDR2 YFSETQ. The CDR3 here is CASSLEAGGSRDTEAFF. The CDR3 bases are TGCGCCAGCAGCTTGGAGGCAGGGGGCTCTCGGGACACTGAAGCTTTCTTT. The full variable domain, its missing parts supplied by reference TRBV5-1 and TRBJ1-1, is KAGVTQTPRYLIKTRGQQVTLSCSPISGHRSVSWYQQTPGQGLQFLFEYFSETQRNKGNFPGRFSGRQFSNSRSEMNVSTLELGDSALYLCASSLEAGGSRDTEAFFGQGTRLTVV.

This clonotype was observed once. This rearrangement joins TRBV9 to TRBJ1-1; tentatively, D is TRBD1 (5 bases). Trimming removed 0 bases from V and 7 bases from J, with 10 bases in between. The germline gives CDR1 SGDLS, CDR2 YYNGEE. This CDR3 contains 13 residues. The CDR3 protein is CASSVGTGNEAFF. The CDR3 nucleotides are TGTGCCAGCAGCGTAGGCACAGGTAATGAAGCTTTCTTT. Filled out from reference TRBV9 and TRBJ1-1, the complete variable domain reads DSGVTQTPKHLITATGQRVTLRCSPRSGDLSVYWYQQSLDQGLQFLIQYYNGEERAKGNILERFSAQQFPDLHSELNLSSLELGDSALYFCASSVGTGNEAFFGQGTRLTVV.

The chain couples TRBV2 to TRBJ1-1; 8 bases match TRBD1. Unmatched junction bases numbered 10, after V lost 9 bases and J lost 10 bases. Germline V gene sequence: CDR1 SNHLY, CDR2 FYNNEI. This CDR3 region has 12 residues. CDR3 DNA: TGTGCCAGTCGTACAGGGGGGCGAGGAGCTTTCTTT. Its protein product is CASRTGGRGAFF.

This clonotype has only a few counts. The rearrangement uses TRBV5-1 and TRBJ2-3; TRBD2 aligns across 11 bases. The length of the CDR3 is 14 residues. J lost 1 base, V lost 6 bases, and 1 base had no gene match. Germline loops: CDR1 SGHRS, CDR2 YFSETQ. The chain's CDR3 is CASTTSGGTDTQYF. The CDR3 DNA reads TGCGCCAGCACGACTAGCGGGGGCACAGATACGCAGTATTTT.

This clonotype was found many times. The chain uses TRBV7-8 and TRBJ2-3; 12 positions agree with TRBD2. With V trimmed by 3 bases and J by 7 bases, 5 bases remained unmatched. CDR3 length: 15 amino acids. The germline gives CDR1 SGHVS, CDR2 FQNEAQ. As DNA, the CDR3 is TGTGCCAGCAGCTTCCTAGCGGGGGGGCTAAATACGCAGTATTTT. Its translation: CASSFLAGGLNTQYF.

This clonotype was detected once. The chain combines TRBV20-1 with TRBJ2-7; TRBD1 is a possible D gene (6 bases). This CDR3 region has 13 residues. Germline CDR1 and CDR2: DFQATT and SNEGSKA (reference sequence). V was trimmed by 6 bases and J by 0 bases, leaving 12 bases between them. DNA of the CDR3: TGCAGTGCCGCCAAGGACAGCTCCTACGAGCAGTACGTC. Translating it yields CSAAKDSSYEQYV.

J is TRBJ2-5 and V is TRBV5-6; possibly TRBD1 for D (5 bases). V was pared by 1 base and J by 2 bases, with 15 bases between. This CDR3 comprises 16 residues. Germline CDR1 is SGHDT and CDR2 is YYEEEE. The CDR3 protein is CASSLRSGSGQETQYF. The CDR3, as DNA: TGTGCCAGCAGCTTGAGGTCAGGATCAGGGCAAGAGACCCAGTACTTC.

This clonotype was observed a handful of times. J is TRBJ2-4 and V is TRBV7-9, with a tentative D call TRBD1 (6 bases). V lost 5 bases to trimming and J lost 5 bases, with 10 bases between them. There are 13 residues in the CDR3. CDR1 is SEHNR and CDR2 is FQNEAQ in the germline V gene (reference sequence). The DNA of the CDR3 is TGTGCCAGCAGCCCCTGGACAGAAAACATTCAGTACTTC. Amino acids: CASSPWTENIQYF.

This clonotype was picked up many times. The J gene is TRBJ2-7, the V gene TRBV5-5; maybe TRBD2 (5 bases). The germline CDR1 and CDR2 sequences are SGHKS and YYEKEE (reference sequence). The CDR3 contains 15 residues. The ends were cut back, 4 bases at V and 2 bases at J, with 16 bases in the middle. The CDR3 spells CASSMITSGTYEQYF. CDR3 nucleotide sequence: TGTGCCAGCAGCATGATTACGTCCGGGACCTACGAGCAGTACTTC. The variable domain in full, with the rest retrieved from reference TRBV5-5 and TRBJ2-7, is DAGVTQSPTHLIKTRGQQVTLRCSPISGHKSVSWYQQVLGQGPQFIFQYYEKEERGRGNFPDRFSARQFPNYSSELNVNALLLGDSALYLCASSMITSGTYEQYFGPGTRLTVT.

This clonotype was seen more than once but under ten times. The chain has TRBV25-1 and TRBJ2-4; weak D call: TRBD2 (5 bases). Trimming removed 4 bases at V and 14 bases at J, with 12 bases between. In germline, CDR1 is MGHDK, CDR2 SYGVNS. There are 11 residues in the CDR3. Here the CDR3 reads CASSVGLFKYF. CDR3 nucleotides: TGTGCCAGCAGTGTTGGACTCTTTAAGTACTTC.

This clonotype appeared a few times. The J gene is TRBJ2-7, the V gene TRBV5-1, with 8 bases aligning to TRBD1. This CDR3 has 13 amino acids. V lost 2 bases to trimming and J lost 6 bases; unmatched junction nucleotides: 4. Per germline, CDR1 SGHRS and CDR2 YFSETQ. CDR3 protein: CASSFGQGGEQYV. CDR3 DNA: TGCGCCAGCAGCTTCGGACAGGGAGGCGAGCAGTACGTC.

V usage is TRBV12-3 or TRBV12-4 and J usage is TRBJ1-1; weak D call: TRBD1 (6 bases). The CDR3 loop spans 11 amino acids. Trimming left V 10 bases short and J 4 bases short, with 10 bases between. CDR3 amino acids: CATIGGTEAFF. The CDR3 nucleotides are TGTGCCACCATAGGGGGCACTGAAGCTTTCTTT.

This clonotype was counted a few times. The chain employs TRBV5-1 and TRBJ1-6; D is unclear. Germline-derived CDR1 and CDR2 are SGHRS and YFSETQ. The CDR3 spans 15 residues. V shed 4 bases and J shed 17 bases, with 25 bases lying between them. CDR3 coding DNA: TGCGCCAGCAGCCCTCCCCCCGATGGCCTCCATCTCGTCCACTTT. Its translation is CASSPPPDGLHLVHF.

This clonotype occurred a few times. The chain recombines TRBV20-1 with TRBJ2-6; the D gene could be TRBD1 or TRBD2 (5 bases each). V lost 2 bases and J 1 base, leaving 9 bases between the germline ends. There are 15 residues in the CDR3. From germline, CDR1 is DFQATT and CDR2 SNEGSKA (reference sequence). The CDR3 DNA reads TGCAGTGCTAGAAATGGGGGATCTGGGGCCAACGTCCTGACTTTC. Translation gives CSARNGGSGANVLTF.